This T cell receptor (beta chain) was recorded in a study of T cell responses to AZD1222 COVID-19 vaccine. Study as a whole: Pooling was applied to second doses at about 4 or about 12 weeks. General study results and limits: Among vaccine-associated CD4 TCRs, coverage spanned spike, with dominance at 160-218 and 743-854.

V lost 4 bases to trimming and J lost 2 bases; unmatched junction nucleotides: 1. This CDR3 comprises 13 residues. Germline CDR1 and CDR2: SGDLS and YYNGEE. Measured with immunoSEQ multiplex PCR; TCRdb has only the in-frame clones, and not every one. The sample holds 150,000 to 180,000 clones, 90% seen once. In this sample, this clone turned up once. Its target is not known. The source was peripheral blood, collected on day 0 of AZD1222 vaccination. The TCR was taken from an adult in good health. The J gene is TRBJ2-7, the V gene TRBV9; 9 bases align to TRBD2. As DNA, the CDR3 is TGTGCCAGCAGCTTAGCGGGGGCCTACGAGCAGTACTTC. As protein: CASSLAGAYEQYF.